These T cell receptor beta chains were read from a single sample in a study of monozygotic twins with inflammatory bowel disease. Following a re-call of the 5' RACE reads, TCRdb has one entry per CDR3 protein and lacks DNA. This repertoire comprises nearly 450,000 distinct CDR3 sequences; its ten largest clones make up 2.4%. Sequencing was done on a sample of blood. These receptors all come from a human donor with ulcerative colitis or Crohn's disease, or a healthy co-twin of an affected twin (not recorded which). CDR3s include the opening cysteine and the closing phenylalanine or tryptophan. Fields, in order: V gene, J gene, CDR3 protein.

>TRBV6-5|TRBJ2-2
CASSFTGTGGALVSGELFF
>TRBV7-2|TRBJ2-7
CASSLARGLLYEQYF
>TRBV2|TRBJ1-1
CASTGPPNTEAFF
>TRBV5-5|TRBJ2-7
CASSLDAVARWYF
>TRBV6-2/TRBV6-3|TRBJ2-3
CASSYSTGPDTQYF
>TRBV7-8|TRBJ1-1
CASSLDRQESFF
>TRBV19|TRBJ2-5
CASSTGTVRGSTQYF
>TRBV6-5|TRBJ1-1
CASSYSGSSNTEAFF
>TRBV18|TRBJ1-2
CASSPNGDFLGGYTF
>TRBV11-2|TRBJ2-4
CASSPVGVNIQYF
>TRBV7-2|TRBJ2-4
CASSLTLAKNIQYF
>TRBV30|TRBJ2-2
CACRYTGELFF
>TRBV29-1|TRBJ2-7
CSVGGQGRYEQYF
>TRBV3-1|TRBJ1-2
CASSPPSPRGGGYGYTF
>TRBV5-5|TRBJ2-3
CASSPGLAGGGDTQYF
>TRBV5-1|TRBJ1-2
CASSLAFLGRGKDGYTF
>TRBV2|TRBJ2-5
CASSVSRQETQYF
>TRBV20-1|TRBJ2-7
CSAIDATYEQYF
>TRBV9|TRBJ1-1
CASSLWDSYIMNTEAFF
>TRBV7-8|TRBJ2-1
CASSLIRQGYNEQFF
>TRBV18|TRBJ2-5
CASSPQTPATQYF
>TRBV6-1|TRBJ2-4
CASSEGLGDSKIAKNIQYF
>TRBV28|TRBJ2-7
CASSYAGGLYF
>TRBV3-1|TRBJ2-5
CASSFRQGASGETQYF
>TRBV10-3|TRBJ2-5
CAISSLSSAKGETQYF
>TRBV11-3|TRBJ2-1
CASSLDHGTSGYNEQFF
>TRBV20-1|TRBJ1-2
CSARETNYGYTF
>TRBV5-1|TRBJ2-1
CASKEGALNEQFF
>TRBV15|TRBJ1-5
CASATGSNQPQHF
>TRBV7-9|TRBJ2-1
CASSLDLPGDEQFF
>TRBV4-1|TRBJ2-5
CASSVAGLETQYF
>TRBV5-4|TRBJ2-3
CASSLAQSLSTDTQYF
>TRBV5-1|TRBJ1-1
CASSLEAVTFF
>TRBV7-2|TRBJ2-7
CASSFLRSSYEQYF
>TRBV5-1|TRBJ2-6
CASSSPMGRATGANVLTF
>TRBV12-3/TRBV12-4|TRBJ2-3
CASTLTTAHTQYF
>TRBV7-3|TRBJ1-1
CASSLNSAGTGDAEAFF
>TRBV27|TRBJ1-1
CASKFPGQGGEAFF
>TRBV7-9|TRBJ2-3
CASSFSTSGELTDTQYF
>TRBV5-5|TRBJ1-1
CASSFPGTGNTEAFF
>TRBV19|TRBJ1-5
CASSPPYGRQKPQHF
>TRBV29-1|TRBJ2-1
CSVEAGDRMGNEQFF
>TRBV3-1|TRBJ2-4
CASSQDLAGRSKNIQYF
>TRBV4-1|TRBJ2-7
CASSQPHGGGEGEQYF
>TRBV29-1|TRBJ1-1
CSVEEYTPPSEAFF
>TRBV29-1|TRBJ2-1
CSCRQVDPYNEQFF
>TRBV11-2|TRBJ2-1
CASSSDVLAGFAYNEQFF
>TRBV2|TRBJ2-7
CASGGEQGFHEQYF
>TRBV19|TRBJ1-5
CASTSSNSNQPQHF
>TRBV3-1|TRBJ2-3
CASSLLAGVTDTQYF
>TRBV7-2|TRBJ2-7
CASSLALLGNEQYF
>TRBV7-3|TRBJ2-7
CASSLTDTDEQYF
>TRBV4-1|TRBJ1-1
CASSHLDGEAFF
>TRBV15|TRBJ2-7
CATSRFPGTGGYHEQYF
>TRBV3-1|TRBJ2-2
CASSQQGGTGELFF